The sample holds a few counts of the clone carrying this T cell receptor (beta chain). The target antigen is unknown. The CDR3 contains 15 residues. CDR1 is SGHDT and CDR2 is YYEEEE in the germline V gene. Primers: 60 Vbeta forward and 13 Jbeta reverse. Data came from immunoSEQ multiplex PCR; TCRdb stores just in-frame clones and leaves some out. In the table there are fewer than 250,000 clones, roughly four fifths of which are singletons. The record originates from a study of cytomegalovirus exposure and HLA in healthy donors. Whole-study findings and limits: An analysis that came later showed most CMV-associated TCR beta chains appearing HLA-restricted. Productive status was seen about 87% or about 30% of the time for most TCR beta V segments in an earlier analysis. According to the study, around 150 TCR beta chains were cytomegalovirus-associated.

This sequence joins TRBV5-6 and TRBJ2-5; 12 nucleotides line up with TRBD2. The end of the DNA is better explained by TRBJ2-7, so the J call may be wrong. Specimen: PBMCs. This TCR came from a man in his late teens or twenties in good health and CMV-seronegative. CDR3 nucleotide sequence: TGTGCCAGCAGCCGACTAGCGGGAGCATTCTACGAGCAGTACTTC. Translated: CASSRLAGAFYEQYF.